This TCR beta chain was sequenced for a study of blood T cell repertoires in COVID-19 (TCRdb year 2020). Looking at the study overall: Samples from collaborators originated in the United States, Italy and Spain and spanned both the acute and convalescent phases of COVID-19. The repertoires were released in a freely available public database intended as a resource for research on the immune response to SARS-CoV-2. The prospective study material was composed of cDNA or gDNA derived from T cells, B-cell-depleted T cells, or PBMCs. The samples were drawn from two sources: the first 160 participants of the ongoing ImmuneRACE study, and over 950 subjects contributed by 6 global collaborators. Where available, HLA class I and class II types were obtained from metadata supplied by the sample provider rather than from assay-based typing. The dataset comprised deeply sampled blood TCRbeta repertoires from subjects exposed to, actively infected with, or recovered from COVID-19. Nearly every sample came with metadata listing a de-identified subject ID, COVID-19 status, age in years and sex. Points the paper makes about the study in general: How much clinical and demographic metadata was included differed by source and by participant, and the metadata was provided uncurated.

CDR1 SGHRS and CDR2 YFSETQ are derived from the germline V gene. V ends up 4 bases short and J 5 bases short, with an unmatched junction base count of 10. The CDR3 has 15 amino acids, counting the end cysteine and phenylalanine. The kept DNA is CDR3 alone, 45 bases in frame from the first base. Collaborating institutions collected whole blood in K2EDTA tubes following their own protocols. Collaborator samples were shipped for TCRbeta analysis as frozen whole blood, isolated PBMCs, or DNA extracted from either sample type. The immunoSEQ Assay, a bias-controlled multiplex PCR, was used to amplify TCRbeta CDR3 regions from genomic DNA. The authors' pipeline ran thus. The number of nucleated cells in each sample was estimated from the amplification of reference gene primers within the assay. To quantify the absolute abundance of each unique TCRbeta CDR3 rearrangement, sequence reads were collapsed and filtered. Productive Simpson clonality was computed per sample as the square root of Simpson's diversity index over productive rearrangements. In its TCRdb copy, this immuneACCESS table keeps in-frame sequences only and misses some clones. Where compared with another copy, unresolved V genes explain less than half of these, and the others have no known cause. The V and J calls and clone size were taken over from that table, and D and trimming were inferred from the DNA. The sample profile shows roughly 100,000 clones; roughly nine tenths of them were found once. Approximately 3.5% of the sample is in the top ten clones.

Regarding this clone: The antigen it binds to is not known. Base qualities are not recorded, but no much larger clone differs from it by a single base.

This receptor chain uses TRBV5-1 and TRBJ1-1; TRBD1 lines up with 8 middle nucleotides. Source material: peripheral blood. The clonotype comes from a woman between 55 and 75 years old with acute or convalescent COVID-19. The DNA reads as follows: TGCGCCAGCAGCCGTAATACAGGGGGTTGGACTGAAGCTTTCTTT. Translated, it gives CASSRNTGGWTEAFF.